The following is a TCR beta chain sequence with its context. These data originate in a study of technical replicates of blood from a handful of donors. Assay used: immunoSEQ multiplex PCR; TCRdb lists only in-frame clones, some missing. This table holds some 94,000 clones, about 95% found once. Specimen: T cells isolated from PBMCs. The source of this sequence is a human donor in good health.

CDR3 bases: TGTGCCAGCAGCCCCAGGGGGCGCCAAGAGACCCAGTACTTC. The encoded protein is CASSPRGRQETQYF. V gene TRBV28 combines with J gene TRBJ2-5, with TRBD1 matching over 8 bases. This CDR3 has 14 amino acids. Germline V gene data show CDR1 as MDHEN and CDR2 as SYDVKM. V dropped 6 bases and J dropped 1; count of bases not matched to a gene: 4.